These 27 T cell receptor beta chains originate from one sample sequenced in a study of T cells in Graves' hyperthyroidism and ophthalmopathy. RNA transcripts were the template for amplifying TCR beta CDR3 regions. Researchers ran a first-round RT-PCR on the TCR CDR3 using the HTBI primer set. One entry per CDR3 protein, called by TCRdb with MiXCR from the multiplex PCR reads. Found here are a few hundred thousand distinct CDR3 sequences, 15% to 19% of them singletons; the top ten hold less than 9.5%. The sequenced sample was blood. Receptor source: a woman aged 25 to 39 with Graves' hyperthyroidism.

This clonotype has ten or more counts. The rearrangement joins TRBV6-5 to TRBJ2-3; no clear D gene. Germline-derived CDR1 and CDR2 are MNHEY and SVGAGI. Trimming pared 2 bases from V and 1 base from J, leaving 13 bases between. The CDR3 runs to 16 residues. CDR3 sequence reads: CASSYLSYVGTDTQYF. In nucleotides, the CDR3 is TGTGCCAGCAGTTACCTTAGTTATGTAGGCACAGATACGCAGTATTTT.

A note on this clonotype: This may arise from a read error, as a much more abundant clone is one base away. This chain uses TRBV12-3 or TRBV12-4 with TRBJ2-7; D call uncertain. The CDR3 length is 13 residues. Trimming stripped 6 bases from V and 8 bases from J, with 17 bases between. Here the CDR3 reads CASSPAANLKQYF. The CDR3 DNA reads as TGTGCCAGCAGCCCCGCCGCTAACCTCAAGCAGTACTTC.

This clonotype was seen ten or more times. The genes are TRBV24-1 and TRBJ2-5; 11 nucleotides align to TRBD2. V lost 1 base, J lost 4 bases, and 1 base stayed unmatched. The CDR3 sequence is 15 residues long. CDR1 is KGHDR, CDR2 SFDVKD, per germline. CDR3 residues: CATSDFTSGRETQYF. In DNA form, the CDR3 reads TGTGCCACCAGTGATTTTACTAGCGGGAGAGAGACCCAGTACTTC.

This clonotype was observed a few times. The chain recombines TRBV9 with TRBJ1-1; D gene uncertain. The CDR3 loop spans 15 amino acids. CDR1 is SGDLS and CDR2 is YYNGEE in the germline V gene. V gave up 0 bases and J gave up 1 base, with 10 bases separating them. The DNA for the CDR3 is TGTGCCAGCAGCGTAGAACCAGCCTCGAACACTGAAGCTTTCTTT. As protein: CASSVEPASNTEAFF.

This clonotype was recorded many times. This chain joins TRBV12-3 or TRBV12-4 and TRBJ1-4, with D uncertain. The CDR3 has 13 amino acids. V was clipped by 2 bases and J by 3 bases, with 4 bases between them. CDR3 bases: TGTGCCAGCAGTTTATATTCTAATGAAAAACTGTTTTTT. Translated, it gives CASSLYSNEKLFF.

The chain employs TRBV6-1 and TRBJ2-1, with 10 bases that match TRBD2. The CDR3 has 14 residues. Trimming removed 5 bases from V and 10 bases from J; junction bases left unmatched: 8. Germline-derived CDR1 and CDR2 are MNHNS and SASEGT. The CDR3 is CASSRQAGGSEQFF. DNA for the CDR3: TGTGCCAGCAGTAGACAAGCGGGAGGGAGCGAGCAGTTCTTC.

This clonotype was recorded many times. The CDR3 here is CASRPSIASGPSQYF. CDR3 nucleotides: TGTGCCAGCAGACCTTCAATCGCTAGCGGGCCCTCACAGTACTTC. This chain connects TRBV7-8 to TRBJ2-5, with TRBD2 matching over 8 bases. V lost 6 bases and J lost 11; bases outside the gene matches: 17. CDR1 and CDR2 from the germline V gene are SGHVS and FQNEAQ. The CDR3 consists of 15 residues. Full variable domain (rest looked up from reference TRBV7-8 and TRBJ2-5): GAGVSQSPRYKVAKRGQDVALRCDPISGHVSLFWYQQALGQGPEFLTYFQNEAQLDKSGLPSDRFFAERPEGSVSTLKIQRTQQEDSAVYLCASRPSIASGPSQYFGPGTRLLVL.

The chain uses TRBV20-1 and TRBJ2-5, with 16 bases identical to TRBD2. The V and J ends lost 2 bases and 5 bases, in that order; junction bases with no gene match: 5. Germline loops: CDR1 DFQATT, CDR2 SNEGSKA (reference sequence). The CDR3 is 16 residues long. The CDR3 nucleotides read TGCAGTGCTAGAACGGGACTAGCGGGAGGGTATGAGACCCAGTACTTC. Amino acid sequence: CSARTGLAGGYETQYF.

The chain employs TRBV5-6 and TRBJ1-5; TRBD1 might be the D (5 bases). V gave up 0 bases and J gave up 6 bases, with 10 bases separating them. This CDR3 is built from 14 residues. CDR1 is SGHDT, CDR2 YYEEEE, per germline. The DNA of the CDR3 is TGTGCCAGCAGCTTGGTCGGGGCCGGTCAGCCCCAGCATTTT. It encodes CASSLVGAGQPQHF.

The chain couples TRBV20-1 to TRBJ1-5; D not resolved. This CDR3 has 12 amino acids. Germline V lookup: CDR1 DFQATT, CDR2 SNEGSKA (reference sequence). Trimming removed 6 bases from V and 3 bases from J, with 9 bases in between. CDR3 DNA: TGCAGTGCCGGAGAATTCAATCAGCCCCAGCATTTT. It yields the protein CSAGEFNQPQHF.

CDR3: CASSLNGGRGYTGELFF. The CDR3 DNA is TGTGCCAGCAGCTTAAATGGGGGCAGGGGCTATACCGGGGAGCTGTTTTTT. The J gene is TRBJ2-2, the V gene TRBV7-3; perhaps TRBD1 as D (6 bases). Trimming took 1 base from V and 5 from J, leaving 17 bases between them. Germline CDR1 and CDR2: SGHTA and FQGTGA. This CDR3 comprises 17 residues.

The chain combines TRBV6-1 with TRBJ2-1; D is ambiguous. The V and J ends lost 2 bases and 9 bases respectively, with 8 bases between them. The CDR3 contains 12 residues. Germline loops: CDR1 MNHNS, CDR2 SASEGT. The DNA of the CDR3 is TGTGCCAGCAGTGAAACGTGGGGTGAGCAGTTCTTC. The encoded protein is CASSETWGEQFF.

This rearrangement joins TRBV2 to TRBJ2-2; D gene uncertain. The length of the CDR3 is 15 residues. V gave up 3 bases and J gave up 2 bases, with 10 bases separating them. Germline values: CDR1 SNHLY, CDR2 FYNNEI. CDR3 DNA: TGTGCCAGCAGTGATAGTAAGATCAACACCGGGGAGCTGTTTTTT. As protein: CASSDSKINTGELFF.

This clonotype appeared a few times. V is TRBV9 and J is TRBJ2-1; TRBD1 matches at 8 bases. The CDR3 runs 18 residues. CDR1 is SGDLS and CDR2 is YYNGEE in the germline V gene. After removal of 2 bases from V and 0 bases from J, the junction contained 10 bases not matched to a gene. CDR3 residues: CASSVGQGEGVSYNEQFF. In DNA form, the CDR3 reads TGTGCCAGCAGCGTCGGACAGGGCGAGGGAGTCTCCTACAATGAGCAGTTCTTC.

This clonotype was seen ten or more times. The chain employs TRBV30 and TRBJ2-1; no firm D call. Germline V gene data show CDR1 as GTSNPN and CDR2 as SVGIG (reference sequence). Between the trimmed V and J ends, which lost 0 bases and 0 bases, there was a span of 6 bases. The CDR3 loop spans 14 amino acids. The CDR3 here is CAWSVRLSYNEQFF. In DNA form, the CDR3 reads TGTGCCTGGAGTGTTCGGCTCTCCTACAATGAGCAGTTCTTC.

This clonotype was detected many times. The V and J genes are TRBV7-3 and TRBJ2-5, with 11 bases matching TRBD1. The CDR3 is 15 amino acids. The V and J ends lost 5 bases and 1 base, in that order; junction bases with no gene match: 3. The germline CDR1 and CDR2 sequences are SGHTA and FQGTGA. CDR3 sequence (DNA): TGTGCCAGCAGCCGAGGGACAGGGGGCCAAGAGACCCAGTACTTC. Amino acids: CASSRGTGGQETQYF.

The sample holds many counts of this clonotype. This sequence joins TRBV2 and TRBJ2-1, with D uncertain. The V end was cut by 3 bases, the J end by 6 bases, with 9 bases between. Germline-derived CDR1 and CDR2 are SNHLY and FYNNEI. This CDR3 spans 13 amino acids. CDR3 DNA: TGTGCCAGCAGTGACCTAGTAGGCAATGAGCAGTTCTTC. Translating gives CASSDLVGNEQFF.

The V and J genes are TRBV5-6 and TRBJ2-2; no clear D. Germline V gene data show CDR1 as SGHDT and CDR2 as YYEEEE. The CDR3 extends over 15 amino acids. Trimming stripped 5 bases from V and 4 bases from J, with 15 bases between. CDR3 in amino acids: CASSRLRRGTGELFF. The CDR3 DNA reads TGTGCCAGCAGTCGCCTTCGGCGAGGCACCGGGGAGCTGTTTTTT.

This clonotype was seen at least ten times. This chain links TRBV7-2 with TRBJ1-5, with D possibly TRBD1 on 5 matching bases. V lost 5 bases and J lost 3, with 8 bases in between. CDR1 and CDR2 from the germline V gene are SGHTA and FQGNSA. The CDR3 has 13 amino acids. Here the CDR3 reads CASSRDYNQPQHF. In nucleotides, the CDR3 is TGTGCCAGCAGCCGGGACTACAATCAGCCCCAGCATTTT.

The CDR3 protein is CSAPDRLSSYEQYF. The CDR3 bases are TGCAGTGCCCCCGACCGACTAAGCTCCTACGAGCAGTACTTC. V usage is TRBV20-1 and J usage is TRBJ2-7; D may be TRBD2 (5 bases). The V gene lost 6 bases and the J gene lost 0 bases, with 15 bases spanning the gap. Germline V gene sequence: CDR1 DFQATT, CDR2 SNEGSKA (reference sequence). The CDR3 length is 14 residues.

The chain has TRBV28 and TRBJ2-5, with D maybe TRBD2 (6 bases). V lost 5 bases and J lost 5, with 18 bases in between. The V gene's germline CDR1 is MDHEN and CDR2 SYDVKM. CDR3 length: 15 residues. The chain's CDR3 is CASSNGEGGWETQYF. In DNA, the CDR3 is TGTGCCAGCAGTAACGGAGAGGGAGGCTGGGAGACCCAGTACTTC.

The chain uses TRBV30 and TRBJ2-3, with TRBD2 matching 9 bases. The length of the CDR3 is 15 residues. Per germline, CDR1 GTSNPN and CDR2 SVGIG (reference sequence). V lost 3 bases to trimming and J lost 7 bases; unmatched junction nucleotides: 11. In nucleotides, the CDR3 is TGTGCCTGGAGCGCCTTTAGCGGGAGTGTATATACGCAGTATTTT. This codes for CAWSAFSGSVYTQYF.

The chain recombines TRBV11-2 with TRBJ2-7; TRBD2 agrees at 14 bases. CDR1 is SGHAT, CDR2 FQNNGV, per germline. V dropped 1 base and J dropped 7; count of bases not matched to a gene: 6. CDR3 size: 16 residues. CDR3 region: CASSLALGLAGGEQYF. CDR3 sequence (DNA): TGTGCCAGCAGCTTAGCCCTAGGACTAGCGGGAGGAGAGCAGTACTTC.

This clonotype has at least ten counts. The V call is TRBV20-1, the J call TRBJ2-1, with TRBD2 identical over 15 bases. Germline V gene data show CDR1 as DFQATT and CDR2 as SNEGSKA (reference sequence). The CDR3 has 16 residues. J gave up 6 bases and V 2 bases, and 5 bases lay outside the gene matches. The CDR3 sequence: CSARPTGLAGGNEQFF. The CDR3 nucleotides are TGCAGTGCTAGACCTACGGGACTAGCGGGAGGCAATGAGCAGTTCTTC.

There are many counts of this clonotype. The genes are TRBV20-1 and TRBJ1-2, with 7 bases identical to TRBD1. J lost 2 bases, V lost 5 bases, and 2 bases had no gene match. This CDR3 comprises 12 residues. CDR1 is DFQATT and CDR2 is SNEGSKA in the germline V gene (reference sequence). For the CDR3, the DNA is TGCAGTGCTTTACAGGGGAACTATGGCTACACCTTC. This encodes CSALQGNYGYTF.

This clonotype was seen a few times. This may arise from a read error, as a much more abundant clone is one base away. J is TRBJ1-2 and V is TRBV2; D gene uncertain. Germline V gene sequence: CDR1 SNHLY, CDR2 FYNNEI. There are 13 residues in the CDR3. The V gene lost 6 bases and the J gene lost 5 bases, with 13 bases spanning the gap. The CDR3 sequence is CASSKTVAYGYTF. CDR3 nucleotide sequence: TGTGCCAGCAGCAAGACCGTTGCGTATGGCTACACCTTC.

The genes are TRBV7-9 and TRBJ2-3, with 10 positions matching TRBD2. CDR3 length equals 21 residues. Losses at the gene ends were 6 bases for V and 4 bases for J; bases not matched to a gene: 25. Germline V lookup: CDR1 SEHNR, CDR2 FQNEAQ (reference sequence). This CDR3 reads CASSNDNALTLAGDGSDTQYF. CDR3 nucleotide sequence: TGTGCCAGCAGTAACGACAACGCCCTTACCCTAGCGGGAGACGGGTCAGATACGCAGTATTTT.